The source of this T cell receptor (beta chain) is a study of early stage breast cancer tumors. Study-level results: Compared with adjacent normal breast tissue, tumors showed roughly 2.4-fold greater T cell density and higher clonality.

Germline V gene sequence: CDR1 GTSNPN, CDR2 SVGIG (reference sequence). V dropped 4 bases and J dropped 10 bases, with 23 bases sitting between them. The CDR3 length is 15 residues. Libraries were prepared by immunoSEQ multiplex PCR; TCRdb keeps only in-frame clonotypes and omits some of them. Of around 60,000 clones listed, over 60% were seen once; the top ten hold around 3.7%. As regards this clone: Its target is unknown.

The receptor comes from a person aged 30-39 years with breast cancer. Sequenced material: blood. The gene calls are TRBV30 and TRBJ2-1, with D perhaps TRBD1 or TRBD2 (5 bases each). CDR3 amino acids: CAWTKLGLEGLEQFF. The CDR3 coding sequence is TGTGCCTGGACCAAACTCGGGCTAGAGGGGCTCGAGCAGTTCTTC.